This T cell receptor (beta chain) derives from a study of cytotoxic CD8 clonotypes in ibrutinib-treated CLL (dated by TCRdb to 2020 to 2023). A note on the overall study: The cohort had ten to twelve relapsed/refractory and more than 14 treatment-naive patients; 17 were IGHV unmutated. Samples averaged 255,043 productive templates and 94,082 productive rearrangements. Responses were partial in 24 patients and complete in 2; after median approximately 66 months follow-up, some 15 stayed in remission and around 12 progressed. Response samples were obtained after a median of around 11 months of treatment, with a range of roughly 6 to 36 months. Every remission and progressive disease sample was obtained while ibrutinib was still being received by the patients. Of the 86 participants in the trial, roughly 26 had longitudinal samples available. Cryopreserved peripheral blood mononuclear cells were collected before treatment, at response, and at either disease progression or sustained remission.

A MiSeq instrument was used for deep resolution sequencing, which targeted depths ranging from 1 in 1 million up to 1 in 200,000 T cells, with coverage averaging 10x for each clonotype. The immunoSEQ hsTCRB Kit was used to generate the TCR beta libraries. As for the original processing: The data were analyzed with ImmunoSEQ Analyzer and ImmunoSEQ Data Assistant, and V, D and J gene assignments followed IMGT definitions. Clonality was computed as one minus normalized Shannon entropy of productive rearrangement frequencies, ranging from 0 to 1. Only overrepresented clonotypes making up at least 0.05% of each patient's repertoire were included in the public clonotype analysis. Repertoires from 10 to 15 age-matched healthy donors in immuneACCESS were used as clonality controls. What TCRdb holds here is the immuneACCESS table cut down to in-frame rearrangements. Part of the clones is not present; checked against another copy, under half of the missing clones reflect an unresolved V gene, and the others are unexplained. V, J and clone size reflect that table, while D and trimming were determined from the DNA. The sample yields 20,000 to 25,000 clones; around 75% were counted once. The ten largest clones capture around 28% of the sample.

Overall study outcomes, separate from this receptor: At baseline, clonality was higher than in age-matched healthy donors and showed a strong correlation with circulating CD8+ T-cell counts. Clonality increased at ibrutinib response, stayed stable in sustained remission, and fell back toward baseline at progression. Public clonotypes were rare and either contracted or stayed stable during treatment, and the rise in clonality at ibrutinib response reflected the expansion of private clonotypes. Lymph node repertoires were not examined, and the timing of sampling was not matched between patients in sustained remission and those whose disease progressed.

The meaning of the sample's time point label: around 25 months on ibrutinib. For TCR beta library preparation, roughly 2.1 micrograms of genomic DNA were isolated from cryopreserved PBMCs. High-throughput TCR beta sequencing was performed on longitudinal blood samples from CLL patients receiving ibrutinib monotherapy. The patients were enrolled in a single-center, open-label phase 2 trial of ibrutinib monotherapy. This clone was seen only a few times. Its cognate antigen has yet to be identified. It has no much larger one-base neighbor in the sample; base qualities were not kept. From the germline V gene, CDR1 is SGHRS and CDR2 is YFSETQ. The CDR3 spans 17 residues, from the cysteine through the phenylalanine. Only the CDR3 region is kept as DNA, spanning 51 bases read in frame from base 1. The germline V end is reduced by 4 bases and the J end by 3 bases; junction bases left unmatched: 13.

Sequences were derived from PBMCs, sampled after 24 months of ibrutinib treatment. This receptor was taken from a human donor with chronic lymphocytic leukemia. The chain was built from TRBV5-1 and TRBJ1-5, and 7 bases in between align with TRBD1. The DNA reads as follows: TGCGCCAGCAGCCCCGGACCCTCAGGGGGTGACAATCAGCCCCAGCATTTT. Translated, this is CASSPGPSGGDNQPQHF.